Each of the 10 T cell receptor beta chains below was sequenced from the same sample in a study of blood T cells in healthy people across ages (dated by TCRdb to the mid-2010s). Preparation of the library involved 5' RACE. Sequencing was carried out with an Illumina HiSeq 2500. A second PCR of about 6 to 11 cycles was performed with a sample-barcoded 5' primer and a J-beta primer mix. TCRdb reanalyzed the raw reads on its own, using fastp at Q25 for trimming and MiXCR for clone calling, and kept in-frame beta chains. Rows merge per CDR3 protein into single entries with the most common DNA and genes. The sample table contains about a million distinct CDR3 sequences; only one count was recorded for more than 30% of them. The ten largest clonotypes hold around 14% of the sample. Sequencing input: blood. The receptors here all came from a man between 18 and 29 years old in good health.

This clonotype has more than one count but fewer than ten. V usage is TRBV6-5 and J usage is TRBJ2-5, with 9 bases lining up with TRBD1. The CDR3 is made up of 24 amino acids. V lost 0 bases, J lost 0 bases, and 26 bases stayed unmatched. Germline V CDR1 and CDR2: MNHEY, SVGAGI. The CDR3 spells CASSYSTLGPGTGNEGDYQETQYF. The CDR3 DNA sequence: TGTGCCAGCAGTTACTCGACACTCGGGCCAGGGACAGGGAATGAGGGAGATTACCAAGAGACCCAGTACTTC.

The chain recombines TRBV7-9 with TRBJ1-2; D might be TRBD1 (6 bases). From germline, CDR1 is SEHNR and CDR2 FQNEAQ (reference sequence). With 1 base removed from V and 2 bases from J, the gap between germline ends came to 11 bases. This CDR3 comprises 15 residues. CDR3 amino acids: CASSLGLDRNYGYTF. The CDR3 coding sequence is TGTGCCAGCAGCTTAGGCTTGGACAGAAACTATGGCTACACCTTC. The variable domain in full, completed from reference TRBV7-9 and TRBJ1-2, reads DTGVSQNPRHKITKRGQNVTFRCDPISEHNRLYWYRQTLGQGPEFLTYFQNEAQLEKSRLLSDRFSAERPKGSFSTLEIQRTEQGDSAMYLCASSLGLDRNYGYTFGSGTRLTVV.

On this clonotype: A much more abundant neighbour one base away suggests this may be a read error. As DNA, the CDR3 is TGTGCCAGCAGCCCTAATAGGGACTCTATGGGTGGCTGCACCTTC. Amino acid sequence: CASSPNRDSMGGCTF. This chain joins TRBV4-2 and TRBJ1-2; tentative D call: TRBD1 (5 bases). Per the germline V gene, CDR1 is LGHNA and CDR2 is YNFKEQ. The CDR3 length is 15 residues.

This clonotype has just a few counts. CDR3 residues: CASSPGTSSNTDTQYF. The DNA of the CDR3 is TGTGCCAGCAGTCCCGGGACTAGCAGTAACACAGATACGCAGTATTTT. This chain uses TRBV6-5 with TRBJ2-3, with 9 nucleotides matching TRBD2. Germline lookup yields CDR1 MNHEY and CDR2 SVGAGI. This CDR3 contains 16 residues. Trimming took 5 bases from V and 2 from J; bases not matched to a gene: 8.

V and J are TRBV2 and TRBJ2-4, with D perhaps TRBD2 (6 bases). CDR1 and CDR2 (germline): SNHLY, FYNNEI. Trimming pared 5 bases from V and 6 bases from J, leaving 11 bases between. CDR3 length: 13 residues. CDR3 loop: CASSRDSGNIQYF. CDR3 sequence (DNA): TGTGCCAGCAGTAGGGACTCGGGAAACATTCAGTACTTC. Full variable domain (missing parts from reference TRBV2 and TRBJ2-4): EPEVTQTPSHQVTQMGQEVILRCVPISNHLYFYWYRQILGQKVEFLVSFYNNEISEKSEIFDDQFSVERPDGSNFTLKIRSTKLEDSAMYFCASSRDSGNIQYFGAGTRLSVL.

This clonotype was observed a handful of times. For the CDR3, the DNA is TGTGCCTGGAGTATGCCTAGCACAGATACGCAGTATTTT. Translating gives CAWSMPSTDTQYF. This rearrangement joins TRBV30 to TRBJ2-3; D gene unclear. With 2 bases removed from V and 0 bases from J, the gap between germline ends came to 6 bases. CDR1 is GTSNPN and CDR2 is SVGIG in the germline V gene (reference sequence). This CDR3 has 13 residues.

The table lists this clonotype with a few counts. The rearrangement joins TRBV20-1 to TRBJ2-3, with a possible D match to TRBD1 (5 bases). CDR1 and CDR2 from the germline V gene are DFQATT and SNEGSKA (reference sequence). Trimming left V 6 bases short and J 0 bases short, with 10 bases between. This CDR3 comprises 13 residues. In DNA, the CDR3 is TGCAGTGCAGCAGGGTATAGCACAGATACGCAGTATTTT. Translating it yields CSAAGYSTDTQYF.

This clonotype has only a few counts. The chain employs TRBV27 and TRBJ1-2; tentative D call: TRBD1 (5 bases). There are 12 residues in the CDR3. Germline values: CDR1 MNHEY, CDR2 SMNVEV (reference sequence). This chain's CDR3 is CVSGTVKNGYTF. The DNA of the CDR3 is TGTGTCTCCGGGACGGTCAAAAATGGCTACACCTTC.

CDR3 DNA: TGTGCCATCAGCCGGGTCCAAGAGACCCAGTACTTC. The encoded protein is CAISRVQETQYF. The chain links TRBV10-3 to TRBJ2-5; D gene ambiguous. CDR1 is ENHRY and CDR2 is SYGVKD in the germline V gene. V was clipped by 6 bases and J by 1 base, with 6 bases between them. The CDR3 consists of 12 residues.

The chain is built from TRBV4-2 and TRBJ2-1, with a tentative D call TRBD2 (6 bases). The CDR3 loop spans 15 amino acids. Looked up from germline, CDR1 is LGHNA and CDR2 is YNFKEQ. The V and J ends lost 0 bases and 2 bases respectively, with 8 bases between them. The CDR3 protein is CASSQEAGPYNEQFF. Here the CDR3 DNA reads TGTGCCAGCAGCCAAGAGGCGGGACCCTACAATGAGCAGTTCTTC.